The 28 T cell receptor beta chains listed next were all sequenced from one sample in a study of shared clonotypes between healthy human individuals. The method was immunoSEQ multiplex PCR; TCRdb's version includes in-frame clones alone and lacks a portion of them. The sample consists of some 200,000 clones, 65% of them appearing once. The sample consisted of memory CD4+ T cells sorted from blood. Indicated subset: CD45RA-negative fraction. The receptors derive from a man between 25 and 39 years old in good health.

The CDR3 nucleotides are TGTGCCAGCAGTGACGAGAACACAGATACGCAGTATTTT. Translated: CASSDENTDTQYF. The chain has TRBV2 and TRBJ2-3; no definite D call. The germline V and J ends were trimmed by 3 bases and 2 bases, with 6 bases remaining between them. The CDR3 is 13 amino acids. Germline lookup yields CDR1 SNHLY and CDR2 FYNNEI.

The chain employs TRBV5-5 and TRBJ2-3; D is perhaps TRBD1 (7 bases). The germline V gene encodes CDR1 SGHKS and CDR2 YYEKEE (reference sequence). Trimming took off 3 bases at V and 0 bases at J, with 17 bases between the two ends. The CDR3 has 17 amino acids. The CDR3 DNA sequence: TGTGCCAGCAGCTCTACAGAGACAGGGACTAGCACAGATACGCAGTATTTT. Its translation is CASSSTETGTSTDTQYF.

This clone was observed a single time. The rearrangement joins TRBV5-1 to TRBJ2-3, with 13 bases aligning to TRBD2. The CDR3 runs 17 residues. Germline V gene data show CDR1 as SGHRS and CDR2 as YFSETQ. Trimming took 1 base from V and 4 from J; bases not matched to a gene: 6. CDR3 in amino acids: CASSLRTSGSGADTQYF. Here the CDR3 DNA reads TGCGCCAGCAGCTTGAGGACTAGCGGGAGTGGAGCAGATACGCAGTATTTT. Combining the CDR3 with reference TRBV5-1 and TRBJ2-3 gives the whole variable domain KAGVTQTPRYLIKTRGQQVTLSCSPISGHRSVSWYQQTPGQGLQFLFEYFSETQRNKGNFPGRFSGRQFSNSRSEMNVSTLELGDSALYLCASSLRTSGSGADTQYFGPGTRLTVL.

This chain uses TRBV5-1 with TRBJ2-3; 7 positions agree with TRBD1. Unmatched junction bases numbered 8, after V lost 3 bases and J lost 4 bases. Germline assignment: CDR1 SGHRS and CDR2 YFSETQ. CDR3 length: 15 residues. The CDR3 loop reads CASSSLGQRSDTQYF. Written as DNA, the CDR3 is TGCGCCAGCAGCTCCTTGGGACAGAGGTCAGATACGCAGTATTTT.

J is TRBJ1-1 and V is TRBV9, with 8 nucleotides matching TRBD1. V gave up 3 bases and J gave up 4 bases; unmatched junction bases: 2. The germline CDR1 and CDR2 sequences are SGDLS and YYNGEE. This CDR3 spans 13 amino acids. CDR3 in DNA: TGTGCCAGCAGCGGGACAGGGTTCACTGAAGCTTTCTTT. Translated: CASSGTGFTEAFF.

This chain uses TRBV29-1 with TRBJ1-1; D gene unclear. V was clipped by 6 bases and J by 7 bases, with 9 bases between them. This CDR3 is 10 amino acids long. From germline, CDR1 is SQVTM and CDR2 ANQGSEA. The CDR3 DNA reads as TGCAGCGTAAATTCATATGAAGCTTTCTTT. Protein product: CSVNSYEAFF.

The V and J genes are TRBV5-1 and TRBJ1-1; D unclear. Deletions cut 1 base from V and 1 base from J, with 8 bases between. Per the germline V gene, CDR1 is SGHRS and CDR2 is YFSETQ. The CDR3 contains 14 residues. CDR3 in amino acids: CASSLMESNTEAFF. The CDR3 coding sequence is TGCGCCAGCAGCTTGATGGAATCGAACACTGAAGCTTTCTTT.

This clone was counted a few times. The chain combines TRBV7-9 with TRBJ2-1, with 11 nucleotides matching TRBD2. The CDR3 totals 15 residues. V lost 3 bases to trimming and J lost 7 bases; unmatched junction nucleotides: 5. Germline V gives CDR1 SEHNR, CDR2 FQNEAQ (reference sequence). The CDR3, as DNA: TGTGCCAGCAGCTTCCTACTAGCGGGAGCAAATGAGCAGTTCTTC. Residues: CASSFLLAGANEQFF.

The J gene is TRBJ2-3, the V gene TRBV9; 8 bases map to TRBD2. V shed 2 bases, J shed 3 bases, and the junction held 5 bases outside the gene matches. CDR3 length: 15 residues. The germline gives CDR1 SGDLS, CDR2 YYNGEE. The CDR3 nucleotides are TGTGCCAGCAGCGTTACTAGCGGAAAAACAGATACGCAGTATTTT. Its protein is CASSVTSGKTDTQYF.

The rearrangement links TRBV5-4 to TRBJ1-4, with D possibly matching TRBD1 (5 bases). Germline V gene data show CDR1 as SGHNT and CDR2 as YYREEE (reference sequence). Trimming took off 3 bases at V and 8 bases at J, with 14 bases between the two ends. The CDR3 is made up of 14 amino acids. The chain's CDR3 is CASSSPGRPEKLFF. The CDR3 DNA sequence: TGTGCCAGCAGCTCGCCGGGACGACCAGAAAAACTGTTTTTT. The variable domain in full, completed from reference TRBV5-4 and TRBJ1-4, reads ETGVTQSPTHLIKTRGQQVTLRCSSQSGHNTVSWYQQALGQGPQFIFQYYREEENGRGNFPPRFSGLQFPNYSSELNVNALELDDSALYLCASSSPGRPEKLFFGSGTQLSVL.

Remarks on this clone: This CDR3 is also generated by other DNA sequences in the sample. This rearrangement joins TRBV5-1 to TRBJ1-5, with D unresolved. Per germline, CDR1 SGHRS and CDR2 YFSETQ. The CDR3 length is 16 residues. Trimming shortened V by 0 bases and J by 0 bases, and 10 bases separated the two germline ends. The CDR3 is CASSLGSGGSNQPQHF. The CDR3 DNA reads TGCGCCAGCAGCTTGGGGTCAGGAGGTAGCAATCAGCCCCAGCATTTT.

For this clone: This same CDR3 is encoded by further DNA sequences in the sample. The chain links TRBV2 to TRBJ2-3; 11 positions match TRBD2. Germline V gene sequence: CDR1 SNHLY, CDR2 FYNNEI. Unmatched junction bases numbered 4, after V lost 6 bases and J lost 2 bases. The CDR3 runs 15 residues. CDR3 nucleotide sequence: TGTGCCAGCAGGGTGGGACTAGCGGACACAGATACGCAGTATTTT. As protein: CASRVGLADTDTQYF.

V usage is TRBV18 and J usage is TRBJ2-5; D is unresolved. This CDR3 has 14 residues. The V gene lost 3 bases and the J gene lost 4 bases, with 12 bases spanning the gap. Germline CDR1 KGHSH, CDR2 LQKENI. The CDR3 DNA follows: TGTGCCAGCTCACCGGCGGAATATTCAGAGACCCAGTACTTC. This codes for CASSPAEYSETQYF.

The V and J genes are TRBV11-2 and TRBJ2-3, with D perhaps matching TRBD1 (5 bases). The CDR3 loop spans 12 amino acids. Trimming left V 5 bases short and J 9 bases short, with 12 bases between. Germline CDR1 SGHAT, CDR2 FQNNGV. The CDR3 loop is CASSAASGTQYF. The CDR3 DNA reads TGTGCCAGCAGCGCAGCATCAGGGACGCAGTATTTT. The full variable domain, completed using reference TRBV11-2 and TRBJ2-3, is EAGVAQSPRYKIIEKRQSVAFWCNPISGHATLYWYQQILGQGPKLLIQFQNNGVVDDSQLPKDRFSAERLKGVDSTLKIQPAKLEDSAVYLCASSAASGTQYFGPGTRLTVL.

This chain links TRBV4-3 with TRBJ2-3, with TRBD2 matching 11 bases. The germline V gene encodes CDR1 LGHNA and CDR2 YSLEER. The CDR3 length is 19 residues. V lost 1 base and J lost 0; bases outside the gene matches: 9. The CDR3 loop is CASSQGLAGFAGSTDTQYF. CDR3 sequence (DNA): TGCGCCAGCAGCCAAGGACTAGCGGGATTTGCGGGTAGCACAGATACGCAGTATTTT.

The gene calls are TRBV4-3 and TRBJ2-2, with TRBD2 as a possible D gene (6 bases). This CDR3 is 16 amino acids long. Germline V lookup: CDR1 LGHNA, CDR2 YSLEER. V dropped 0 bases and J dropped 2 bases, with 10 bases sitting between them. The CDR3 loop is CASSQDRGINTGELFF. Written as DNA, the CDR3 is TGCGCCAGCAGCCAAGATCGGGGGATTAACACCGGGGAGCTGTTTTTT.

The chain recombines TRBV2 with TRBJ2-3; D is undetermined. Germline CDR1 and CDR2: SNHLY and FYNNEI. This CDR3 has 16 amino acids. Trimming pared 2 bases from V and 4 bases from J, leaving 16 bases between. CDR3 in amino acids: CASSETRSFVADTQYF. DNA for the CDR3: TGTGCCAGCAGTGAAACCCGGTCCTTTGTCGCAGATACGCAGTATTTT. Complete variable domain (other parts from reference TRBV2 and TRBJ2-3): EPEVTQTPSHQVTQMGQEVILRCVPISNHLYFYWYRQILGQKVEFLVSFYNNEISEKSEIFDDQFSVERPDGSNFTLKIRSTKLEDSAMYFCASSETRSFVADTQYFGPGTRLTVL.

The rearrangement links TRBV7-2 to TRBJ1-1; D might be TRBD1 (6 bases). The length of the CDR3 is 13 residues. Germline V lookup: CDR1 SGHTA, CDR2 FQGNSA. V lost 1 base, J lost 9 bases, and 12 bases lay in between. CDR3 residues: CASSLDRVGQAFF. CDR3 in DNA: TGTGCCAGCAGCTTAGACAGGGTCGGGCAAGCTTTCTTT.

CDR3 amino acids: CASTPSGGPNYGYTF. In DNA form, the CDR3 reads TGTGCCAGCACTCCCTCGGGGGGCCCTAACTATGGCTACACCTTC. The chain carries TRBV7-9 and TRBJ1-2; a weak D match, TRBD1 (6 bases). Germline V gene lookup returns CDR1 SEHNR and CDR2 FQNEAQ (reference sequence). The CDR3 covers 15 residues. V lost 7 bases, J lost 0 bases, and 15 bases lay in between.

Only a few counts were recorded for this clone. The chain employs TRBV29-1 and TRBJ1-4, with D possibly TRBD1 on 6 matching bases. The germline CDR1 and CDR2 sequences are SQVTM and ANQGSEA. This CDR3 comprises 13 residues. V was shortened by 4 bases and J by 5 bases, with 11 bases between the two germline ends. CDR3 amino acids: CSVVDSYNEKLFF. CDR3 sequence (DNA): TGCAGCGTTGTGGACAGCTACAATGAAAAACTGTTTTTT. The variable domain in full, with the rest retrieved from reference TRBV29-1 and TRBJ1-4, is SAVISQKPSRDICQRGTSLTIQCQVDSQVTMMFWYRQQPGQSLTLIATANQGSEATYESGFVIDKFPISRPNLTFSTLTVSNMSPEDSSIYLCSVVDSYNEKLFFGSGTQLSVL.

The chain joins TRBV21-1 to TRBJ2-1; TRBD1, the table's D call, was not compared with the DNA. TRBV21-1 is classified as a pseudogene. The CDR3 contains 12 residues. CDR3 coding DNA: TGTGCCAGCCGAAAACTCGGGACAGAGCAGTTCTTC. Protein: CASRKLGTEQFF.

V gene TRBV11-1 combines with J gene TRBJ1-1, with D perhaps matching TRBD1 (6 bases). V lost 3 bases, J lost 4 bases, and 12 bases lay in between. This CDR3 is 14 amino acids long. Germline CDR1 SGHAT, CDR2 FQDESV (reference sequence). The CDR3: CASSLTGLTTEAFF. The CDR3 region has the DNA TGTGCCAGCAGCTTGACAGGCTTGACCACTGAAGCTTTCTTT.

This clone was picked up a small number of times. This chain joins TRBV2 and TRBJ2-1, with 13 bases lining up with TRBD2. Germline CDR1 is SNHLY and CDR2 is FYNNEI. V shed 8 bases, J shed 8 bases, and the junction held 15 bases outside the gene matches. CDR3 length equals 17 residues. The CDR3 bases are TGTGCCAGCGGGGGGCCCTCTACTAGCGGGAGGGCCTATGAGCAGTTCTTC. This sequence encodes CASGGPSTSGRAYEQFF.

This clone came up a few times. This sequence joins TRBV11-2 and TRBJ2-1; 12 bases align to TRBD2. The CDR3 is made up of 17 amino acids. V trimming: 5 bases; J trimming: 10 bases; junction bases outside the gene matches: 15. Germline-derived CDR1 and CDR2 are SGHAT and FQNNGV. CDR3 loop: CASSPSTTSGRSKEQFF. The CDR3 coding sequence is TGTGCCAGCAGCCCGAGTACGACTAGCGGGAGAAGCAAAGAGCAGTTCTTC.

The chain links TRBV4-1 to TRBJ2-2, with TRBD1 matching 8 bases. Trimming took 4 bases from V and 8 from J; bases not matched to a gene: 6. Germline V gives CDR1 MGHRA, CDR2 YSYEKL. CDR3 length: 14 residues. The CDR3, as DNA: TGCGCCAGCAGCCTTTCAGGGGGCTTGGGGGAGCTGTTTTTT. Its protein is CASSLSGGLGELFF.

In this sample, this clone turned up once. The CDR3 DNA reads TGTGCCAGCAGCCCAAGCCTTGGAGGGTCCTACGAGCAGTACTTC. Translation gives CASSPSLGGSYEQYF. The chain uses TRBV5-4 and TRBJ2-7; D may be TRBD2 (6 bases). This CDR3 contains 15 residues. Germline V lookup: CDR1 SGHNT, CDR2 YYREEE (reference sequence). Deletions cut 4 bases from V and 1 base from J, with 15 bases between.

V usage is TRBV5-1 and J usage is TRBJ2-1, with 9 bases lining up with TRBD2. The V and J ends lost 3 bases and 7 bases, in that order; junction bases with no gene match: 11. The CDR3 covers 16 residues. Per germline, CDR1 SGHRS and CDR2 YFSETQ. CDR3 DNA: TGCGCCAGCAGCTCCGCTTCTGGCGGGAGGGGGAATGAGCAGTTCTTC. Protein product: CASSSASGGRGNEQFF.

The rearrangement links TRBV28 to TRBJ1-4, with a weak D call TRBD1 (5 bases). V lost 3 bases and J 5 bases, leaving 16 bases between the germline ends. Germline V gene lookup returns CDR1 MDHEN and CDR2 SYDVKM. This CDR3 is built from 16 residues. The CDR3 sequence: CASSFPATAVNEKLFF. In DNA form, the CDR3 reads TGTGCCAGCAGTTTTCCGGCGACAGCTGTGAATGAAAAACTGTTTTTT.